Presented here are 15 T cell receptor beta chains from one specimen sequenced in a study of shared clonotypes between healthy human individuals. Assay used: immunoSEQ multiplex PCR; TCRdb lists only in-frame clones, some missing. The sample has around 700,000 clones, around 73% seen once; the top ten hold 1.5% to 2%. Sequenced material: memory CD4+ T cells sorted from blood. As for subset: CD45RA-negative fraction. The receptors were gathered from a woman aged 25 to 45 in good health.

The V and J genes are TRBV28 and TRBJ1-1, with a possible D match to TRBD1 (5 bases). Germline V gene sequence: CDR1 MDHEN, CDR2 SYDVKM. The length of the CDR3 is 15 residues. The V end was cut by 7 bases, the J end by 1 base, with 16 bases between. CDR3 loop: CASKLGGRWNTEAFF. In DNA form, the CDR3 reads TGTGCCAGCAAGTTGGGGGGGAGATGGAACACTGAAGCTTTCTTT.

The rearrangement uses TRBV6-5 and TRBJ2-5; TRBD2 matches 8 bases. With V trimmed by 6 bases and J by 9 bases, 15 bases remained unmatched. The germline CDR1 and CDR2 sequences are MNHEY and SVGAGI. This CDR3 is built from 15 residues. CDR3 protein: CASSPGGSGKRAQYF. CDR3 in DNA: TGTGCCAGCAGCCCCGGTGGTAGCGGGAAGAGGGCCCAGTACTTC.

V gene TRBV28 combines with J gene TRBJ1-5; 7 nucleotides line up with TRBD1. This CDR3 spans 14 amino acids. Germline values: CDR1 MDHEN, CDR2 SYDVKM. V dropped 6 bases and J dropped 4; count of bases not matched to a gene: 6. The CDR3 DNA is TGTGCCAGCAGGACAGGGTATCGGAATCAGCCCCAGCATTTT. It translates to CASRTGYRNQPQHF. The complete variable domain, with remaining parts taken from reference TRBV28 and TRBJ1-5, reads DVKVTQSSRYLVKRTGEKVFLECVQDMDHENMFWYRQDPGLGLRLIYFSYDVKMKEKGDIPEGYSVSREKKERFSLILESASTNQTSMYLCASRTGYRNQPQHFGDGTRLSIL.

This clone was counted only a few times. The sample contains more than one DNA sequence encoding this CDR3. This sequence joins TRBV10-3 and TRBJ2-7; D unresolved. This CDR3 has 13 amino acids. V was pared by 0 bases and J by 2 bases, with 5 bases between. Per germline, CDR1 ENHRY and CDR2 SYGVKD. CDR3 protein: CAISESQTYEQYF. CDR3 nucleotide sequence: TGTGCCATCAGTGAGTCCCAAACCTACGAGCAGTACTTC.

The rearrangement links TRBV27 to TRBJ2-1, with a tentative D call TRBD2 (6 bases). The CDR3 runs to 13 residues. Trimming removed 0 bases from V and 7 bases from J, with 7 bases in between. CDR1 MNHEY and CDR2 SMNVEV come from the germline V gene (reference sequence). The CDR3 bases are TGTGCCAGCAGTTTATCACTAGCAAATGAGCAGTTCTTC. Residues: CASSLSLANEQFF.

The DNA of the CDR3 is TGTGCCAGCAGCCCCGGACAGGGGTATGTCTATGAGCAGTTCTTC. It yields the protein CASSPGQGYVYEQFF. The chain carries TRBV11-3 and TRBJ2-1; 9 bases agree with TRBD1. With V trimmed by 5 bases and J by 8 bases, 10 bases remained unmatched. The CDR3 runs to 15 residues. In germline, CDR1 is SGHNT, CDR2 YENEEA.

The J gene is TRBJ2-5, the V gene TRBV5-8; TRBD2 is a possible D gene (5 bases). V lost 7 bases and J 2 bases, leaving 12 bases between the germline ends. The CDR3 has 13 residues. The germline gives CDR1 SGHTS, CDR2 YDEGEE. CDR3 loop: CASPRRGQETQYF. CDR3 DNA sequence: TGTGCCAGCCCTCGACGGGGACAAGAGACCCAGTACTTC.

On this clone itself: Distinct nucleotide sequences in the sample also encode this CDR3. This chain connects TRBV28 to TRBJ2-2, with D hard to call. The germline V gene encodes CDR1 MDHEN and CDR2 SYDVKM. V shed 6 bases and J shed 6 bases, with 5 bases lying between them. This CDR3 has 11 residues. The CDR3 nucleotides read TGTGCCAGCAGCTCGCCCGGGGAGCTGTTTTTT. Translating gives CASSSPGELFF.

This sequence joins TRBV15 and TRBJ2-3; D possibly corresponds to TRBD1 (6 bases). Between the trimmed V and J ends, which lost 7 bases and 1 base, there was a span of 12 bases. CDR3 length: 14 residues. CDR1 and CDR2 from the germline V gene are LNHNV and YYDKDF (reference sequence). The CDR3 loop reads CATTRGGGTDTQYF. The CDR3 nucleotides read TGTGCCACCACCCGTGGGGGCGGCACAGATACGCAGTATTTT.

CDR3 sequence: CASSGRTGSNEKLFF. DNA of the CDR3: TGTGCCAGCAGTGGCAGGACAGGGTCTAATGAAAAACTGTTTTTT. The genes are TRBV6-1 and TRBJ1-4, with 8 bases that match TRBD1. Germline V lookup: CDR1 MNHNS, CDR2 SASEGT. The CDR3 has 15 amino acids. J was trimmed by 3 bases and V by 4 bases; bases with no gene match: 4.

The CDR3: CASSQATSGIGETQYF. Written as DNA, the CDR3 is TGTGCCAGCAGCCAAGCTACTAGCGGGATTGGGGAGACCCAGTACTTC. The gene calls are TRBV4-2 and TRBJ2-5; 10 positions agree with TRBD2. Germline trimming cut 1 base from V and 5 bases from J; bases unmatched to any gene: 7. Germline assignment: CDR1 LGHNA and CDR2 YNFKEQ. This CDR3 contains 16 residues.

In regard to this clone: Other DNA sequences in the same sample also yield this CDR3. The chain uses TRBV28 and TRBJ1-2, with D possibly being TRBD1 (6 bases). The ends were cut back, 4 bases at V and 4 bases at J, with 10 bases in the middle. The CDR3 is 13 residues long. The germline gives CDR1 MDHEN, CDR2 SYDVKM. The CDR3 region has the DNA TGTGCCAGCAGTTCACAGGGCGTCTATGGCTACACCTTC. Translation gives CASSSQGVYGYTF.

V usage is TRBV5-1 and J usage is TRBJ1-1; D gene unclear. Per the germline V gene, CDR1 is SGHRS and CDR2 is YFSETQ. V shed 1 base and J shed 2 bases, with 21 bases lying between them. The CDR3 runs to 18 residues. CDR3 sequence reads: CASSLRTIMSASNTEAFF. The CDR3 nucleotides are TGCGCCAGCAGCTTGCGAACCATTATGTCAGCCTCAAACACTGAAGCTTTCTTT.

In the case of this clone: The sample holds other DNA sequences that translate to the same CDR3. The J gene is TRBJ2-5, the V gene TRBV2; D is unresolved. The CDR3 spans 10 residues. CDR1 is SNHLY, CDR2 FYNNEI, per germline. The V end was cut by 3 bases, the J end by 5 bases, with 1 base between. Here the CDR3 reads CASSEETQYF. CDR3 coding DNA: TGTGCCAGCAGTGAGGAGACCCAGTACTTC.

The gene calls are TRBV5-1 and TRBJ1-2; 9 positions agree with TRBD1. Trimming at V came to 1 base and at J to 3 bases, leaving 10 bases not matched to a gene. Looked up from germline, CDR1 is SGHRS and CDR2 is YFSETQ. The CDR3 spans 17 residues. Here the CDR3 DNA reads TGCGCCAGCAGCTTGCGCTCCGGGACAGGGTTTGACTATGGCTACACCTTC. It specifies CASSLRSGTGFDYGYTF.